Listed below are T cell receptor beta chains from one sample, sequenced in a study of immune evolution from preneoplasia to lung adenocarcinoma. TCRdb keeps only in-frame clones here, not all; method: immunoSEQ multiplex PCR. The table has approximately 3,600 clones, 80% seen once; the top ten hold approximately 15%. Sequenced input: FFPE adjacent normal lung tissue. The receptor set was obtained from a person aged 60 to 80 with lung adenocarcinoma. Both conserved end residues are part of each CDR3. Fields, in order: CDR3 DNA, CDR3 protein, J gene, V gene, clone size, D gene. The D gene is left open where the match is weak. Rows may omit the clone size; those that give it use once, few, many or a size class.

CDR3 DNA: TGTGCCACCAGCAGCAACTCTCATTATGGCTACACCTTC
CDR3 protein: CATSSNSHYGYTF
J gene: TRBJ1-2
V gene: TRBV15
clone size: NA
D gene: NA

CDR3 DNA: TGTGCCAGCAGCTTAGCGGGTGGTGAGCAGTTCTTC
CDR3 protein: CASSLAGGEQFF
J gene: TRBJ2-1
V gene: TRBV11-3
clone size: NA
D gene: NA

CDR3 DNA: TGTGCCAGCAGCGCAGGGGGGAACACCGGGGAGCTGTTTTTT
CDR3 protein: CASSAGGNTGELFF
J gene: TRBJ2-2
V gene: TRBV9
clone size: NA
D gene: TRBD1

CDR3 DNA: TGTGCCACCCTGGGACAGGGATTCGGAAACACTGAAGCTTTCTTT
CDR3 protein: CATLGQGFGNTEAFF
J gene: TRBJ1-1
V gene: TRBV28
clone size: few
D gene: TRBD1

CDR3 DNA: TGTGCCAGCAGCCAAGGTAGCTCTAGCGGGAGTTTGAACACCGGGGAGCTGTTTTTT
CDR3 protein: CASSQGSSSGSLNTGELFF
J gene: TRBJ2-2
V gene: TRBV4-2
clone size: hyperexpanded
D gene: TRBD2

CDR3 DNA: TGTGCCAGCAGCTCTGGGACAGGGGGCTTTTCAGATACGCAGTATTTT
CDR3 protein: CASSSGTGGFSDTQYF
J gene: TRBJ2-3
V gene: TRBV11-3
clone size: NA
D gene: TRBD1

CDR3 DNA: TGTGCCAGTAGTATGAGGTACACTTACTACTCCTACGAGCAGTACTTC
CDR3 protein: CASSMRYTYYSYEQYF
J gene: TRBJ2-7
V gene: TRBV19
clone size: once
D gene: NA

CDR3 DNA: TGTGCCAGCAGGGCGGGTCCGGCCCGCGAGCAGTACTTC
CDR3 protein: CASRAGPAREQYF
J gene: TRBJ2-7
V gene: TRBV6-5
clone size: NA
D gene: NA

CDR3 DNA: TGCAGCCATAGGACTAGCGGGATTTCGCAGTTCTTC
CDR3 protein: CSHRTSGISQFF
J gene: TRBJ2-1
V gene: TRBV29-1
clone size: once
D gene: TRBD2

CDR3 DNA: TGCGCCAGCAGTGAGTCGACGAAAGTACAGTATTTT
CDR3 protein: CASSESTKVQYF
J gene: TRBJ2-3
V gene: TRBV10-1
clone size: NA
D gene: NA

CDR3 DNA: TGTGCCAGCAGCTTAGAGGCGGGAGGGCCCAATGAGCAGTTCTTC
CDR3 protein: CASSLEAGGPNEQFF
J gene: TRBJ2-1
V gene: TRBV11-3
clone size: NA
D gene: TRBD2

CDR3 DNA: TGTGCCAGCGGGACAGGGGGAGGCTACACCTTC
CDR3 protein: CASGTGGGYTF
J gene: TRBJ1-2
V gene: TRBV2
clone size: NA
D gene: TRBD1

CDR3 DNA: TGCAGCGCCATAAGTTTTAGCCTAGCGGGAGATACGCAGTATTTT
CDR3 protein: CSAISFSLAGDTQYF
J gene: TRBJ2-3
V gene: TRBV29-1
clone size: NA
D gene: TRBD2

CDR3 DNA: TGTGCCAGCGCGGTAGCGGGAGACCCCCGCCAAGAGACCCAGTACTTC
CDR3 protein: CASAVAGDPRQETQYF
J gene: TRBJ2-5
V gene: TRBV2
clone size: NA
D gene: TRBD2

CDR3 DNA: TGTGCCAGCAGCTCACTCCGGGGTCCCCAAGGGAACTATGGCTACACCTTC
CDR3 protein: CASSSLRGPQGNYGYTF
J gene: TRBJ1-2
V gene: TRBV5-8
clone size: NA
D gene: NA

CDR3 DNA: TGCGCCAGCAGCTTGTCAGGGACGCGCACAGATACGCAGTATTTT
CDR3 protein: CASSLSGTRTDTQYF
J gene: TRBJ2-3
V gene: TRBV5-1
clone size: NA
D gene: NA

CDR3 DNA: TGTGCCAGCAGTGAAGGTTGGGGAACCGGGGAGCTGTTTTTT
CDR3 protein: CASSEGWGTGELFF
J gene: TRBJ2-2
V gene: TRBV2
clone size: NA
D gene: NA

CDR3 DNA: TGTGCCAGCCTTCCAGCCGACAGTGGGCACGAGCAGTACTTC
CDR3 protein: CASLPADSGHEQYF
J gene: TRBJ2-7
V gene: TRBV21-1
clone size: NA
D gene: NA

CDR3 DNA: TGTGCCAGCAGTCGGGACAGTAGCTCCTACAATGAGCAGTTCTTC
CDR3 protein: CASSRDSSSYNEQFF
J gene: TRBJ2-1
V gene: TRBV6-5
clone size: few
D gene: TRBD1

CDR3 DNA: TGTGCCAGCAGCCCGGGGACACTCTACAATGAGCAGTTCTTC
CDR3 protein: CASSPGTLYNEQFF
J gene: TRBJ2-1
V gene: TRBV9
clone size: NA
D gene: NA

CDR3 DNA: TGTGCCAGCAGCGCCATCACCGGGGAGCTGTTTTTT
CDR3 protein: CASSAITGELFF
J gene: TRBJ2-2
V gene: TRBV9
clone size: once
D gene: NA

CDR3 DNA: TGTGCCAGCAGCACCCGGACTAGCGGGTTAGACACCGGGGAGCTGTTTTTT
CDR3 protein: CASSTRTSGLDTGELFF
J gene: TRBJ2-2
V gene: TRBV13
clone size: few
D gene: TRBD2

CDR3 DNA: TGTGCCAGTCGGACAGGGGGGTACACCGGGGAGCTGTTTTTT
CDR3 protein: CASRTGGYTGELFF
J gene: TRBJ2-2
V gene: TRBV19
clone size: NA
D gene: TRBD1

CDR3 DNA: TGTGCCAGCTCACCCCTCCCGGGGGGAGTAGCGGGAACCGGGAATGAGCAGTTCTTC
CDR3 protein: CASSPLPGGVAGTGNEQFF
J gene: TRBJ2-1
V gene: TRBV18
clone size: once
D gene: TRBD2

CDR3 DNA: TGCAGTGCAGCCAGGACTAGGTTGTTCTTC
CDR3 protein: CSAARTRLFF
J gene: TRBJ2-1
V gene: TRBV20-1
clone size: once
D gene: TRBD2

CDR3 DNA: TGTGCCAGCGGGACGGCGGACAGCAACCAGCCCCAGCATTTT
CDR3 protein: CASGTADSNQPQHF
J gene: TRBJ1-5
V gene: TRBV10-3
clone size: NA
D gene: NA

CDR3 DNA: TGTGCCAGCAGCTTTGGAGGGACAGGGGGGTTATGGACTGAAGCTTTCTTT
CDR3 protein: CASSFGGTGGLWTEAFF
J gene: TRBJ1-1
V gene: TRBV5-4
clone size: NA
D gene: TRBD1

CDR3 DNA: TGTGCCAGCAGTGACATAGCGGGATCCTACGAGCAGTACTTC
CDR3 protein: CASSDIAGSYEQYF
J gene: TRBJ2-7
V gene: TRBV27
clone size: NA
D gene: TRBD2

CDR3 DNA: TGTGCCAGCAGCCACCTTCAGGGGGCGGGGAACACCGGGGAGCTGTTTTTT
CDR3 protein: CASSHLQGAGNTGELFF
J gene: TRBJ2-2
V gene: TRBV5-4
clone size: NA
D gene: TRBD1

CDR3 DNA: TGTGCCAGCAGTCTAGAGAGTAGGACCTACAATGAGCAGTTCTTC
CDR3 protein: CASSLESRTYNEQFF
J gene: TRBJ2-1
V gene: TRBV28
clone size: NA
D gene: NA

CDR3 DNA: TGCGCCAGCAGCTTAAACATCCAACATAGTATGTTTTTT
CDR3 protein: CASSLNIQHSMFF
J gene: TRBJ2-2
V gene: TRBV5-1
clone size: NA
D gene: NA

CDR3 DNA: TGTGCCAGCAGGGCTCCCCGTCGGGTTTCCTACGAGCAGTACTTC
CDR3 protein: CASRAPRRVSYEQYF
J gene: TRBJ2-7
V gene: TRBV28
clone size: NA
D gene: NA

CDR3 DNA: TGTGCCTGGAGTAGGCAGAACAGCAATCAGCCCCAGCATTTT
CDR3 protein: CAWSRQNSNQPQHF
J gene: TRBJ1-5
V gene: TRBV30
clone size: NA
D gene: NA

CDR3 DNA: TGTGCCAGCAGCCAGGGACAGACCACCGGGGAGCTGTTTTTT
CDR3 protein: CASSQGQTTGELFF
J gene: TRBJ2-2
V gene: TRBV11-1
clone size: NA
D gene: TRBD1

CDR3 DNA: TGTGCCAGCAGTTTATATCCGGGAAATGGCTACACCTTC
CDR3 protein: CASSLYPGNGYTF
J gene: TRBJ1-2
V gene: TRBV28
clone size: few
D gene: NA

CDR3 DNA: TGTGCCAGCAGCAAAGGGAAACAGCGCCTCGCGAGGGGGGAGCAGTACTTC
CDR3 protein: CASSKGKQRLARGEQYF
J gene: TRBJ2-7
V gene: TRBV21-1
clone size: NA
D gene: NA

CDR3 DNA: TGTGCCAGCAGCGATCTGGATACGCAGTATTTT
CDR3 protein: CASSDLDTQYF
J gene: TRBJ2-3
V gene: TRBV6-6
clone size: NA
D gene: NA

CDR3 DNA: TGTGCCAGCAGCCAGGGGAGCGGGAGAGACCCGGTTACGCAGTATTTT
CDR3 protein: CASSQGSGRDPVTQYF
J gene: TRBJ2-3
V gene: TRBV11-1
clone size: few
D gene: TRBD2

CDR3 DNA: TGTGCCAGCAGCTCGCGGGACTACCCCTACAATGAGCAGTTCTTC
CDR3 protein: CASSSRDYPYNEQFF
J gene: TRBJ2-1
V gene: TRBV9
clone size: NA
D gene: TRBD2

CDR3 DNA: TGCAGCGCCGGACTAGCGGGAGTTGACAATGAGCAGTTCTTC
CDR3 protein: CSAGLAGVDNEQFF
J gene: TRBJ2-1
V gene: TRBV29-1
clone size: NA
D gene: TRBD2

CDR3 DNA: TGTGCCAGCAGTTTAGGCGGACCGAGCTCCTACGAGCAGTACTTC
CDR3 protein: CASSLGGPSSYEQYF
J gene: TRBJ2-7
V gene: TRBV28
clone size: few
D gene: NA

CDR3 DNA: TGTGCCAGCAGTGAATCCGGGTCCGGGGGCTACACCTTC
CDR3 protein: CASSESGSGGYTF
J gene: TRBJ1-2
V gene: TRBV2
clone size: few
D gene: NA

CDR3 DNA: TGTGCCAGCAGTTTCTGGGGACAGGCGAACTATGGCTACACCTTC
CDR3 protein: CASSFWGQANYGYTF
J gene: TRBJ1-2
V gene: TRBV28
clone size: NA
D gene: TRBD1

CDR3 DNA: TGTGCCAGCAGCTTAGTCGACACGCTTGGGAACGAGCAGTACTTC
CDR3 protein: CASSLVDTLGNEQYF
J gene: TRBJ2-7
V gene: TRBV11-2
clone size: NA
D gene: NA

CDR3 DNA: TGTGCCAGCAGCAATCGGGACAGGGAGGGCAAAGAGACCCAGTACTTC
CDR3 protein: CASSNRDREGKETQYF
J gene: TRBJ2-5
V gene: TRBV21-1
clone size: NA
D gene: NA

CDR3 DNA: TGTGCCAGCAGCGCCGGGACCCTGGGGGCCAACGTCCTGACTTTC
CDR3 protein: CASSAGTLGANVLTF
J gene: TRBJ2-6
V gene: TRBV9
clone size: NA
D gene: NA

CDR3 DNA: TGTGCCAGCAGACCCGGAACTAGGCATGTAGGGGAGCTGTTTTTT
CDR3 protein: CASRPGTRHVGELFF
J gene: TRBJ2-2
V gene: TRBV27
clone size: NA
D gene: NA

CDR3 DNA: TGCGCCAGCAGCCACACCACCGGGGAGCTGTTTTTT
CDR3 protein: CASSHTTGELFF
J gene: TRBJ2-2
V gene: TRBV4-3
clone size: NA
D gene: NA

CDR3 DNA: TGTGCCAGCAGTGACTCTACCGCAGGATATTTT
CDR3 protein: CASSDSTAGYF
J gene: TRBJ1-3
V gene: TRBV2
clone size: NA
D gene: NA

CDR3 DNA: TGTGCCAGTCGGGGAACTAGGGAAAAACTGTTTTTT
CDR3 protein: CASRGTREKLFF
J gene: TRBJ1-4
V gene: TRBV28
clone size: NA
D gene: NA

CDR3 DNA: TGTGCCAGCAGCAAGGTTAGGGGACAGGGTAAACGGTTCTCCTACGAGCAGTACTTC
CDR3 protein: CASSKVRGQGKRFSYEQYF
J gene: TRBJ2-7
V gene: TRBV21-1
clone size: NA
D gene: NA

CDR3 DNA: TGTGCCAGCAGCCCCCACCTAGGAGTCGGGGAGCAGTTCTTC
CDR3 protein: CASSPHLGVGEQFF
J gene: TRBJ2-1
V gene: TRBV11-1
clone size: NA
D gene: NA

CDR3 DNA: TGTGCCAGTAGTATCACCGGTCACTCTGGAAACACCATATATTTT
CDR3 protein: CASSITGHSGNTIYF
J gene: TRBJ1-3
V gene: TRBV19
clone size: NA
D gene: NA

CDR3 DNA: TGTGCCAGCAGCGTGGGGTCGGGGACTGAAGCTTTCTTT
CDR3 protein: CASSVGSGTEAFF
J gene: TRBJ1-1
V gene: TRBV9
clone size: NA
D gene: NA